The 29 T cell receptor beta chains below were found in one sample sequenced in a study of vaccination and CD4 T cells after COVID-19. Treatment in this sample: roughly 10-day PBMC culture with coronavirus spike peptide pools or control peptides (ViraFEST assay). Sequencing of DNA taken from cultured CD4+ T cells relied on the Oncomine TCR Beta short-read assay. TCRdb re-called the PCR reads with MiXCR, one entry per CDR3 protein. This table holds roughly 15,000 distinct CDR3 sequences, roughly 27% found once. No antigen is known for these receptors. Sequenced material: cultured CD4+ T cells from blood. These receptors were obtained from a human donor with COVID-19.

The V gene is TRBV12-3 or TRBV12-4, the J gene TRBJ1-1, with 10 bases fitting TRBD1. This CDR3 region has 16 residues. V shed 6 bases and J 1 base; nucleotides not matched to a gene: 8. CDR3: CASSQGQGVRNTEAFF. For the CDR3, the DNA is TGTGCCAGCAGCCAAGGACAGGGGGTAAGGAACACTGAAGCTTTCTTT.

A few counts support this clonotype. The chain links TRBV6-4 to TRBJ1-4; maybe TRBD1 (5 bases). Germline V gene lookup returns CDR1 MRHNA and CDR2 SNTAGT. The germline V and J ends were trimmed by 3 bases and 8 bases, with 16 bases remaining between them. CDR3 size: 15 residues. The CDR3 bases are TGTGCCAGCAGTGAACTTGGGACCGCCGGGGAAAAACTGTTTTTT. Translating gives CASSELGTAGEKLFF.

V gene TRBV28 combines with J gene TRBJ2-7; perhaps TRBD1 as D (5 bases). Trimming took 8 bases from V and 0 from J, leaving 23 bases between them. Germline lookup yields CDR1 MDHEN and CDR2 SYDVKM. CDR3 length: 17 amino acids. This chain's CDR3 is CASPPSDNSRSSYEQYF. The CDR3 DNA reads TGTGCCAGCCCTCCATCGGACAATAGCCGCAGCTCCTACGAGCAGTACTTC. Based on the CDR3 plus reference TRBV28 and TRBJ2-7, the full variable domain is DVKVTQSSRYLVKRTGEKVFLECVQDMDHENMFWYRQDPGLGLRLIYFSYDVKMKEKGDIPEGYSVSREKKERFSLILESASTNQTSMYLCASPPSDNSRSSYEQYFGPGTRLTVT.

This clonotype was recorded a few times. The rearrangement joins TRBV29-1 to TRBJ2-7; TRBD2 matches at 8 bases. CDR1 is SQVTM and CDR2 is ANQGSEA in the germline V gene. V dropped 7 bases and J dropped 4; count of bases not matched to a gene: 9. The CDR3 has 13 residues. Written as DNA, the CDR3 is TGCAGCGCAATGAGCGGGGGAGGTTACGAGCAGTACTTC. Translated: CSAMSGGGYEQYF.

This chain joins TRBV6-2 or TRBV6-3 and TRBJ2-5; no definite D call. Germline loops: CDR1 MNHEY, CDR2 SVGEGT. Trimming took 2 bases from V and 1 from J, leaving 2 bases between them. This CDR3 has 12 residues. The CDR3 here is CASSYLQETQYF. Written as DNA, the CDR3 is TGTGCCAGCAGTTACCTCCAAGAGACCCAGTACTTC.

This clonotype came up a few times. In DNA form, the CDR3 reads TGTGCCAGCAGCTTGGCGGGCCCCGGGGATGAAAAACTGTTTTTT. Translation gives CASSLAGPGDEKLFF. This chain uses TRBV5-4 with TRBJ1-4; D is unresolved. The CDR3 extends over 15 amino acids. Germline V gene data show CDR1 as SGHNT and CDR2 as YYREEE (reference sequence). Trimming cost V 0 bases and J 6 bases, with 12 bases left between them.

The chain employs TRBV10-1 and TRBJ2-1; D call uncertain. The CDR3 is made up of 17 amino acids. From germline, CDR1 is WNHNN and CDR2 SYGVQD (reference sequence). V dropped 2 bases and J dropped 8 bases, with 22 bases sitting between them. CDR3 sequence: CASSERSGSRRFDEQFF. CDR3 nucleotides: TGCGCCAGCAGTGAGCGTTCCGGGTCTCGTCGATTCGATGAGCAGTTCTTC.

This clonotype was counted between two and nine times. The rearrangement links TRBV11-3 to TRBJ1-1; D perhaps matches TRBD1 (5 bases). Germline assignment: CDR1 SGHNT and CDR2 YENEEA. Trimming took off 3 bases at V and 1 base at J, with 9 bases between the two ends. The CDR3 runs 14 residues. DNA of the CDR3: TGTGCCAGCAGCTTCGGGGCCGAGAACACTGAAGCTTTCTTT. Amino acids: CASSFGAENTEAFF. Drawing the rest from reference TRBV11-3 and TRBJ1-1, the complete variable domain is EAGVVQSPRYKIIEKKQPVAFWCNPISGHNTLYWYLQNLGQGPELLIRYENEEAVDDSQLPKDRFSAERLKGVDSTLKIQPAELGDSAVYLCASSFGAENTEAFFGQGTRLTVV.

This clonotype was found a few times. J is TRBJ1-1 and V is TRBV20-1; possible D gene TRBD1, 5 bases. Trimming left V 5 bases short and J 9 bases short, with 16 bases between. CDR1 is DFQATT and CDR2 is SNEGSKA in the germline V gene (reference sequence). The CDR3 is made up of 12 amino acids. This CDR3 is CSALPGPSKAFF. The CDR3 nucleotides are TGCAGTGCTCTACCAGGGCCCTCCAAAGCTTTCTTT.

This clonotype is labeled as medium-sized (0.01 to 0.1%). The chain carries TRBV20-1 and TRBJ1-5; possibly TRBD1 for D (5 bases). The CDR3 has 13 amino acids. Looked up from germline, CDR1 is DFQATT and CDR2 is SNEGSKA (reference sequence). The germline V and J ends were trimmed by 4 bases and 3 bases, with 10 bases remaining between them. The CDR3 spells CSAKGFDNQPQHF. The CDR3 DNA follows: TGCAGTGCTAAGGGGTTTGACAATCAGCCCCAGCATTTT.

The V and J genes are TRBV6-1 and TRBJ1-4, with 8 bases fitting TRBD1. Germline V CDR1 and CDR2: MNHNS, SASEGT. CDR3 length: 15 residues. V shed 3 bases and J 8 bases; nucleotides not matched to a gene: 8. CDR3 amino acids: CASSERQGREEKLFF. DNA of the CDR3: TGTGCCAGCAGTGAGCGACAGGGGAGAGAAGAAAAACTGTTTTTT.

This clonotype came up a few times. The chain joins TRBV7-9 to TRBJ1-1; TRBD1 agrees at 7 bases. CDR3 size: 13 residues. Trimming at V came to 6 bases and at J to 0 bases, leaving 1 base not matched to a gene. Germline V lookup: CDR1 SEHNR, CDR2 FQNEAQ (reference sequence). DNA for the CDR3: TGTGCCAGCAGAACAGGGGTGAACACTGAAGCTTTCTTT. Translating it yields CASRTGVNTEAFF. The variable domain in full, completed from reference TRBV7-9 and TRBJ1-1, reads DTGVSQNPRHKITKRGQNVTFRCDPISEHNRLYWYRQTLGQGPEFLTYFQNEAQLEKSRLLSDRFSAERPKGSFSTLEIQRTEQGDSAMYLCASRTGVNTEAFFGQGTRLTVV.

This clonotype has just a few counts. V and J are TRBV6-5 and TRBJ2-7, with 9 bases fitting TRBD1. The CDR3 contains 15 residues. The ends lost 3 bases at V and 3 bases at J; junction bases unmatched: 6. The germline gives CDR1 MNHEY, CDR2 SVGAGI. CDR3 DNA sequence: TGTGCCAGCAGTTATCGCCGGGACAGGGACTACGAGCAGTACTTC. Its protein is CASSYRRDRDYEQYF.

This clonotype is labeled as medium-sized. This chain connects TRBV12-3 or TRBV12-4 to TRBJ1-1, with unresolved D. V was clipped by 8 bases and J by 5 bases, with 12 bases between them. The CDR3 is 12 amino acids. The CDR3 here is CASEGVGTEAFF. DNA for the CDR3: TGTGCCAGCGAGGGAGTTGGAACTGAAGCTTTCTTT.

The V call is TRBV7-9, the J call TRBJ1-3, with 7 bases that match TRBD1. The CDR3 consists of 15 residues. Germline lookup yields CDR1 SEHNR and CDR2 FQNEAQ (reference sequence). Unmatched junction bases numbered 15, after V lost 11 bases and J lost 5 bases. The CDR3: CAGGEGASQRNTIYF. CDR3 bases: TGTGCCGGGGGGGAGGGGGCGTCCCAAAGAAACACCATATATTTT.

This clonotype was counted between two and nine times. The genes are TRBV6-2 or TRBV6-3 and TRBJ2-5; 8 bases agree with TRBD2. Trimming cost V 10 bases and J 5 bases; bases outside gene matches: 12. Germline CDR1 reads MNHEY; CDR2 reads SVGEGT. CDR3 length equals 14 residues. The CDR3 nucleotides are TGTGCCATCGATCCAGCGGGGGCGGGGGAGACCCAGTACTTC. Its protein is CAIDPAGAGETQYF.

V is TRBV7-2 and J is TRBJ2-1; 8 nucleotides line up with TRBD2. Germline V CDR1 and CDR2: SGHTA, FQGNSA. V shed 8 bases and J 11 bases; nucleotides not matched to a gene: 8. CDR3 length: 12 amino acids. DNA for the CDR3: TGTGCCAGCGGCTCCGTTAGCGGGAAGCAGTTCTTC. Its translation: CASGSVSGKQFF.

In this sample, this clonotype turned up a few times. This chain connects TRBV7-8 to TRBJ2-2; TRBD2 agrees at 7 bases. Germline V gene data show CDR1 as SGHVS and CDR2 as FQNEAQ. This CDR3 is built from 15 residues. The V and J ends lost 1 base and 4 bases, in that order; junction bases with no gene match: 3. CDR3 region: CASSLVAGVTGELFF. CDR3 in DNA: TGTGCCAGCAGCTTAGTTGCGGGAGTCACCGGGGAGCTGTTTTTT.

This clonotype was seen a single time. This chain uses TRBV20-1 with TRBJ2-7, with TRBD1 matching 8 bases. Germline V gives CDR1 DFQATT, CDR2 SNEGSKA (reference sequence). Trimming at V came to 7 bases and at J to 0 bases, leaving 8 bases not matched to a gene. This CDR3 is built from 14 residues. The CDR3 region is CSGGQEISSYEQYF. DNA for the CDR3: TGCAGTGGGGGACAGGAGATTAGCTCCTACGAGCAGTACTTC.

This clonotype has a handful of counts. This chain uses TRBV11-2 with TRBJ2-3, with a tentative D call TRBD2 (7 bases). V was pared by 5 bases and J by 3 bases, with 15 bases between. The CDR3 is made up of 15 amino acids. The germline V gene encodes CDR1 SGHAT and CDR2 FQNNGV. The CDR3 nucleotides are TGTGCCAGCAGCCCAACGGGGGGCCCGACAGATACGCAGTATTTT. This codes for CASSPTGGPTDTQYF.

This clonotype counts as medium-sized. This chain links TRBV20-1 with TRBJ1-2; TRBD1 matches 7 bases. This CDR3 is 15 amino acids long. From germline, CDR1 is DFQATT and CDR2 SNEGSKA (reference sequence). The junction had 11 bases not matched to a gene; V was cut back by 0 bases and J by 7 bases. The CDR3, as DNA: TGCAGTGCTAGAGATGGAGGGGGCTATGACGGTGGCTACACCTTC. Protein sequence: CSARDGGGYDGGYTF.

This clonotype showed up just a few times. The chain links TRBV5-1 to TRBJ1-1, with D perhaps TRBD1 (5 bases). V lost 5 bases to trimming and J lost 5 bases, with 22 bases between them. Germline lookup yields CDR1 SGHRS and CDR2 YFSETQ. The CDR3 is 16 amino acids. CDR3 nucleotides: TGCGCCAGCAGTCTGTCCACCGGGACGCCTGGGACTGAAGCTTTCTTT. Protein: CASSLSTGTPGTEAFF.

This clonotype was seen only a few times. V and J are TRBV19 and TRBJ2-2, with TRBD1 matching over 8 bases. The V gene's germline CDR1 is LNHDA and CDR2 SQIVND (reference sequence). The CDR3 sequence is 15 residues long. Trimming cost V 6 bases and J 0 bases; bases outside gene matches: 3. This CDR3 is CASRLDRANTGELFF. In nucleotides, the CDR3 is TGTGCCAGTAGACTGGACAGGGCGAACACCGGGGAGCTGTTTTTT.

This clonotype was observed once. The junction shows a germline mismatch at one end, possibly a read error. The chain carries TRBV20-1 and TRBJ2-5; TRBD1 aligns across 8 bases. Germline loops: CDR1 DFQATT, CDR2 SNEGSKA (reference sequence). The CDR3 is made up of 12 amino acids. The CDR3 region is CSAPTGVESQYF. The CDR3 DNA sequence: TGCAGTGCTCCGACAGGGGTAGAGTCCCAGTACTTC.

Judged by abundance, this clonotype is medium-sized (0.01 to 0.1%). The chain recombines TRBV15 with TRBJ1-5; TRBD1 matches at 7 bases. CDR3 length: 14 amino acids. Trimming took 3 bases from V and 3 from J; bases not matched to a gene: 2. Germline values: CDR1 LNHNV, CDR2 YYDKDF (reference sequence). CDR3 DNA: TGTGCCACCAGCAGGGGACAGACCAATCAGCCCCAGCATTTT. Its translation is CATSRGQTNQPQHF.

The table lists this clonotype with a few counts. The chain is built from TRBV6-1 and TRBJ2-2; 9 bases map to TRBD1. Germline-derived CDR1 and CDR2 are MNHNS and SASEGT. V was pared by 6 bases and J by 0 bases, with 2 bases of the junction left unmatched. The CDR3 totals 15 residues. CDR3 in amino acids: CASSRDRANTGELFF. DNA of the CDR3: TGTGCCAGCAGCCGGGACAGGGCGAACACCGGGGAGCTGTTTTTT.

The chain uses TRBV2 and TRBJ1-1, with 7 nucleotides matching TRBD1. V shed 6 bases and J 4 bases; nucleotides not matched to a gene: 11. Germline values: CDR1 SNHLY, CDR2 FYNNEI. CDR3 length: 15 residues. In DNA, the CDR3 is TGTGCCAGCAGGGACTCCAGGGGGGCTACCACTGAAGCTTTCTTT. Residues: CASRDSRGATTEAFF.

This clonotype was picked up a small number of times. This rearrangement joins TRBV27 to TRBJ1-3; D unclear. From germline, CDR1 is MNHEY and CDR2 SMNVEV (reference sequence). This CDR3 region has 17 residues. The V and J ends lost 2 bases and 6 bases respectively, with 20 bases between them. DNA of the CDR3: TGTGCCAGCAGTTTAACCGGGTTCGCCCCGAACCCAAACACCATATATTTT. Protein sequence: CASSLTGFAPNPNTIYF.

The chain employs TRBV19 and TRBJ2-1; perhaps TRBD1 as D (6 bases). The germline CDR1 and CDR2 sequences are LNHDA and SQIVND (reference sequence). The CDR3 is 13 residues long. V dropped 5 bases and J dropped 10 bases, with 15 bases sitting between them. CDR3 residues: CASSFPQGREQFF. CDR3 bases: TGTGCCAGTAGTTTCCCACAGGGTAGGGAGCAGTTCTTC.